What follows describes a single T cell receptor beta chain. RNA extraction and reverse transcription yielded cDNA as sequencing template. Sequencing was performed with immunoSEQ multiplex PCR; in TCRdb, only in-frame clones are kept and a portion is missing. Of approximately 100,000 clones detected, approximately 52% appear once; the ten largest clones hold about 9%. The data derive from a study of CD8+ T cells in alopecia areata. The germline V gene has CDR1 LNHNV and CDR2 YYDKDF (reference sequence). This CDR3 is built from 14 residues. V lost 3 bases and J 5 bases, leaving 8 bases between the germline ends.

This chain uses TRBV15 with TRBJ1-6; D is perhaps TRBD1 (6 bases). The TCR sequence derives from a human donor in good health. The material sequenced was CD4+ T cells sorted from blood. CDR3 amino acids: CATSRDSNNSPLHF. The CDR3 DNA reads TGTGCCACCAGCAGGGACAGCAATAATTCACCCCTCCACTTT.